This record covers a single TCR beta chain. The CDR3 spans 14 residues. CDR1 is LNHDA, CDR2 SQIVND, per germline (reference sequence). V trimming: 4 bases; J trimming: 3 bases; junction bases outside the gene matches: 1. TCRdb's copy holds only in-frame clones and misses some; the assay was immunoSEQ multiplex PCR. The data show 60,000 to 75,000 clones, over 85% seen once. The sequence came from a man in his forties with rheumatoid arthritis. Sequencing was done on a sample of PBMCs. V and J are TRBV19 and TRBJ2-2; 8 nucleotides agree with TRBD1. For the CDR3, the DNA is TGTGCCAGTAGTAGACAGGGGTACACCGGGGAGCTGTTTTTT. It is translated as CASSRQGYTGELFF.